Sequencing of this T cell receptor (beta chain) was carried out in a study of blood T cells in healthy people across ages. General study points: More naive CD4+ cells and higher diversity were found in long-lived than in aged donors. What prevented conclusive comparison of naive and antigen-experienced cells was that PBMCs were unsorted.

Healthy Caucasians from Russia aged roughly 6 to 90 served as donors. PCR was performed a second time for 7 to 11 cycles using a sample-barcoded 5' primer and a J-beta primer mix. Each CDR3 protein is one row after TCRdb ran MiXCR on the 5' RACE reads. Of nearly 800,000 distinct CDR3 sequences in the sample, approximately 25% were seen once. The germline V gene has CDR1 ENHRY and CDR2 SYGVKD. The CDR3 spans 12 residues. Trimming took 0 bases from V and 12 from J, leaving 9 bases between them. This clonotype showed up just a few times. The antigen remains undetermined. These sequences were also reported in another study, on T cells of mothers and their children. As reported in that work: Overlap ran slightly, non-significantly higher for related than unrelated mother-child pairs.

This chain links TRBV10-3 with TRBJ2-1; D gene uncertain. Specimen: blood. This sequence was found in a boy aged 10-17 years in good health. The CDR3 nucleotides are TGTGCCATCAGTGAGTCAATCCCATGGCAGTTCTTC. This encodes CAISESIPWQFF.